Below, one T cell receptor beta chain is given with its context. This sample is drawn from a study of early T cells in non-severe SARS-CoV-2 infection. Study-level background: Whole-blood bulk RNA, unsorted, was sequenced, and chains were unpaired.

Each cDNA molecule carried a unique molecular identifier. TCRdb re-derived calls from the 5' RACE reads in MiXCR, one entry per CDR3 protein. The sample carries tens of thousands of distinct CDR3 sequences, more than 7% recorded once. Germline loops: CDR1 SEHNR, CDR2 FQNEAQ (reference sequence). Trimming shortened V by 6 bases and J by 2 bases, and 14 bases separated the two germline ends. The CDR3 runs to 15 residues. The material sequenced was whole blood. V is TRBV7-9 and J is TRBJ1-3; no clear D gene. The sequence derives from an adult who was a healthcare worker with PCR-confirmed SARS-CoV-2 infection or an uninfected control (not recorded which). The CDR3 sequence: CASRPPDLTGNTIYF. The CDR3 nucleotides are TGTGCCAGCAGGCCGCCGGATCTTACTGGAAACACCATATATTTT.